A selection of T cell receptor beta chains follows, all from one sample in a study of cytomegalovirus exposure and HLA in healthy donors. Profiled with immunoSEQ multiplex PCR; TCRdb holds only in-frame clones, not every one. The sample shows more than 110,000 clones, around 77% of them seen only once. The source material was PBMCs. These receptors all come from a man between 25 and 39 years old in good health and CMV-seronegative. Each CDR3 is given with its conserved first and last residue. Each record gives: V gene, CDR3 length, D gene, clone size, J gene, CDR3 DNA, CDR3 protein. The D gene is left open where the match is weak. The size field is filled for only some rows; it gives once, few, many or a size class.

TRBV5-4	12	TRBD1	NA	TRBJ1-2	TGTGCCAGCAGTCCCTGGACAGGGAACTACACCTTC	CASSPWTGNYTF
TRBV9	14	TRBD1	NA	TRBJ2-7	TGTGCCAGCAGCCCCCGGACAGGTACCTACGAGCAGTACTTC	CASSPRTGTYEQYF
TRBV2	13	NA	NA	TRBJ2-5	TGTGCCAGCAGTAAAACAGGTTGGGAGACCCAGTACTTC	CASSKTGWETQYF
TRBV7-7	14	TRBD2	NA	TRBJ2-5	TGTGCTAGCAGCCTTGGACTAGCGCAAGAGACCCAGTACTTC	CASSLGLAQETQYF
TRBV6-5	14	NA	NA	TRBJ1-2	TGTGCCAGCAGTCTATTGACAGGCTCGGGAGGCTACACCTTC	CASSLLTGSGGYTF
TRBV6-6	12	NA	NA	TRBJ2-7	TGTGCCAGCAGTTACTTGGGGCGCGAGCAGTACTTC	CASSYLGREQYF
TRBV7-9	13	TRBD1	few	TRBJ1-1	TGTGCCAGCAGCCAAACAGTGACAGGGGAAGCTTTCTTT	CASSQTVTGEAFF
TRBV5-1	17	TRBD1	NA	TRBJ2-7	TGCGCCAGCAGCTGGACCGGGACAGGGGGCTCCACCTACGAGCAGTACTTC	CASSWTGTGGSTYEQYF
TRBV11-2	15	NA	NA	TRBJ2-1	TGTGCCAGCAGCCCCCAGGAAAGCTCCTACAATGAGCAGTTCTTC	CASSPQESSYNEQFF
TRBV6-1	13	TRBD1	NA	TRBJ1-1	TGTGCCAGCACCAGACAGGGGGTAACTGAAGCTTTCTTT	CASTRQGVTEAFF
TRBV11-2	19	NA	NA	TRBJ2-7	TGTGCCAGCAGCTTAGGAACCCGCCTTTGGGGAACAGGATCCTACGAGCAGTACTTC	CASSLGTRLWGTGSYEQYF
TRBV6-6	13	TRBD1	NA	TRBJ1-2	TGTGCCAGCAGCCTCGACAGGGACTATGGCTACACCTTC	CASSLDRDYGYTF
TRBV5-4	16	NA	NA	TRBJ2-3	TGTGCCAGCAGCCCTCGGGCGGGGGCCCCCACAGATACGCAGTATTTT	CASSPRAGAPTDTQYF
TRBV5-6	15	TRBD2	NA	TRBJ2-1	TGTGCCAGCAGCGCGCCGGGACTAACTTACAATGAGCAGTTCTTC	CASSAPGLTYNEQFF
TRBV28	11	TRBD1	few	TRBJ1-1	TGTGCCAGCAGTTTAAACAGGGGGGCTTTCTTT	CASSLNRGAFF
TRBV6-5	11	TRBD1	NA	TRBJ1-2	TGTGCCAGCCAAGGGACAGAAGGCTACCCCTTC	CASQGTEGYPF
TRBV4-1	16	TRBD1	NA	TRBJ1-6	TGCGCCAGCAGCCAAGGGACAGGGAAGATGAGTTCACCCCTCCACTTT	CASSQGTGKMSSPLHF
TRBV7-8	13	TRBD1	NA	TRBJ2-3	TGTGCCAGCAGCCGGGACAGGGCAGATACGCAGTATTTT	CASSRDRADTQYF
TRBV9	14	NA	NA	TRBJ2-5	TGTGCCAGCAGCGTAGGAGGGTCTCGGGAGACCCAGTACTTC	CASSVGGSRETQYF
TRBV30	15	TRBD2	NA	TRBJ2-5	TGTGCCTGGAGTGTACTTCTAGCGGGAGCGGAGACCCAGTACTTC	CAWSVLLAGAETQYF
TRBV2	13	TRBD1	NA	TRBJ2-5	TGTGCCAGCAGTGCACAGGGGCTAGAGACCCAGTACTTC	CASSAQGLETQYF
TRBV28	15	NA	NA	TRBJ2-2	TGTGCCAGCCGAACAGGGCGCAGGGACACCGGGGAGCTGTTTTTT	CASRTGRRDTGELFF
TRBV6-1	16	TRBD1	NA	TRBJ1-3	TGTGCCAGCAGTGAAGGACAGGGGTCCTCTGGAAACACCATATATTTT	CASSEGQGSSGNTIYF
TRBV7-2	15	TRBD1	NA	TRBJ1-2	TGTGCCAGCAGCTCATTGGACAGGCCGTACTATGGCTACACCTTC	CASSSLDRPYYGYTF
TRBV5-1	15	NA	NA	TRBJ1-2	TGCGCCAGCAGCCCCGGGGGAGGGGATGGCTATGGCTACACCTTC	CASSPGGGDGYGYTF
TRBV10-1	12	TRBD2	NA	TRBJ2-7	TGCGCCAGCTCCAGCGGGAGCTACGAGCAGTACTTC	CASSSGSYEQYF
TRBV4-2	13	NA	NA	TRBJ1-2	TGTGCCAGCAGCCAAGGGTTAGACGGGGTCTACACCTTC	CASSQGLDGVYTF
TRBV6-1	14	TRBD1	NA	TRBJ1-4	TGTGCCAGCACTCCGACAGGGACTCTTGAAAAACTGTTTTTT	CASTPTGTLEKLFF
TRBV7-9	15	NA	few	TRBJ2-1	TGTGCCAGCAGCTCTAGGGGAACAAGGCACAATGAGCAGTTCTTC	CASSSRGTRHNEQFF
TRBV5-1	15	TRBD1	NA	TRBJ2-5	TGCGCCAGCAGCCCTGTAGGCAGGGGGCGCGAGACCCAGTACTTC	CASSPVGRGRETQYF
TRBV7-8	15	NA	once	TRBJ2-7	TGTGCCAGCAGCTTTCTTGCGACTAGTTCCTACGAGCAGTACTTC	CASSFLATSSYEQYF
TRBV5-1	15	NA	NA	TRBJ1-4	TGCGCCAGCAGCCCTGGAACGGTGGGCAATGAAAAACTGTTTTTT	CASSPGTVGNEKLFF
TRBV18	13	NA	NA	TRBJ2-3	TGTGCCAGCTCACCACCGGTCAGGGATACGCAGTATTTT	CASSPPVRDTQYF
TRBV11-2	12	TRBD2	NA	TRBJ2-7	TGTGCCAGCAGCCCAAAGGGAGGGGAGCAGTACTTC	CASSPKGGEQYF
TRBV30	15	TRBD2	NA	TRBJ2-3	TGTGCCTGGGGGAGGGCCAGATTCGGAACAGATACGCAGTATTTT	CAWGRARFGTDTQYF
TRBV19	14	NA	NA	TRBJ1-1	TGTGCCAGTAGTATAGACAGGGGGAACACTGAAGCTTTCTTT	CASSIDRGNTEAFF
TRBV19	15	TRBD1	once	TRBJ2-1	TGTGCCAGTAGTATTACGGCAGGGGGAAAAGATGAGCAGTTCTTC	CASSITAGGKDEQFF
TRBV6-1	14	NA	NA	TRBJ2-1	TGTGCCAGCAGTGAAGTTTACAGGCCCAGTGAGCAGTTCTTC	CASSEVYRPSEQFF
TRBV28	14	TRBD2	NA	TRBJ2-1	TGTGCCAGCGGGGCTAGCGGCTCCTACAATGAGCAGTTCTTC	CASGASGSYNEQFF
TRBV5-4	13	NA	NA	TRBJ2-7	TGTGCCAGCAGCTTCGGACAGAGCTACGAGCAGTACTTC	CASSFGQSYEQYF
TRBV6-5	14	TRBD1	NA	TRBJ1-1	TGTGCCAGCAGTTCGACAGGGGGAAACACTGAAGCTTTCTTT	CASSSTGGNTEAFF
TRBV4-2	15	NA	NA	TRBJ1-1	TGTGCCAGCAGCCAAGATTCGGGGGGCCCGGGGAGGGCTTTCTTT	CASSQDSGGPGRAFF
TRBV27	17	TRBD2	NA	TRBJ2-3	TGTGCCAGCAGTCTCGGGGGGAGCCCTGGGTGGCCAGATACGCAGTATTTT	CASSLGGSPGWPDTQYF
TRBV29-1	13	NA	few	TRBJ1-1	TGCAGCGTTGACAGGGCGGAGAACACTGAAGCTTTCTTT	CSVDRAENTEAFF
TRBV2	12	NA	NA	TRBJ2-7	TGTGCCACTTCTTATTCGGCCGGGGAGCAGTACTTC	CATSYSAGEQYF
TRBV5-1	15	NA	NA	TRBJ2-7	TGCGCCAGCAGCTTGGCACAGGCCACCGTGGGCGAGCAGTACTTC	CASSLAQATVGEQYF
TRBV18	14	NA	few	TRBJ1-4	TGTGCCAGCTCACCCAACAGGGTCAAGGAAAAACTGTTTTTT	CASSPNRVKEKLFF